The 22 T cell receptor beta chains below come from one sample, sequenced in a study of Ad26.COV2.S vaccination and SARS-CoV-2 variants. Treatment defined: 15 to 20 received Ad26.COV2.S at low or high dose, single or two shots; about 5 received placebo; per-sample allocation not given. Samples analyzed were those drawn on day 63 after the first vaccine or placebo injection. Sequencing was performed with immunoSEQ multiplex PCR; in TCRdb, only in-frame clones are kept and a portion is missing. The sample has some 400,000 clones, about 88% seen once. The sequenced sample was peripheral blood, obtained in a trial of Ad26.COV2.S vaccine versus placebo. The receptors shown here come from a person between 18 and 60 years old who received the Ad26.COV2.S COVID-19 vaccine or a placebo.

This clone was seen a handful of times. The V gene is TRBV5-4, the J gene TRBJ2-7; 9 bases line up with TRBD1. The CDR3 is 13 amino acids. Germline V CDR1 and CDR2: SGHNT, YYREEE (reference sequence). Trimming at V came to 4 bases and at J to 6 bases, leaving 5 bases not matched to a gene. The CDR3 DNA sequence: TGTGCCAGCAGCCTACAGGGGGCACGCGAGCAGTACTTC. This translates into CASSLQGAREQYF. Filled out from reference TRBV5-4 and TRBJ2-7, the complete variable domain reads ETGVTQSPTHLIKTRGQQVTLRCSSQSGHNTVSWYQQALGQGPQFIFQYYREEENGRGNFPPRFSGLQFPNYSSELNVNALELDDSALYLCASSLQGAREQYFGPGTRLTVT.

The CDR3 nucleotides are TGTGCCAGCAGTTACGGTGAAGCTTTCTTT. Its protein product is CASSYGEAFF. The chain couples TRBV28 to TRBJ1-1; the D is unclear. CDR1 and CDR2 from the germline V gene are MDHEN and SYDVKM. The CDR3 sequence is 10 residues long. Trimming shortened V by 4 bases and J by 7 bases, and 4 bases separated the two germline ends. Using reference TRBV28 and TRBJ1-1 for the parts outside the CDR3, the full variable domain is DVKVTQSSRYLVKRTGEKVFLECVQDMDHENMFWYRQDPGLGLRLIYFSYDVKMKEKGDIPEGYSVSREKKERFSLILESASTNQTSMYLCASSYGEAFFGQGTRLTVV.

This chain uses TRBV5-6 with TRBJ1-2; no clear D gene. V gave up 4 bases and J gave up 5 bases, with 15 bases separating them. The V gene's germline CDR1 is SGHDT and CDR2 YYEEEE. The CDR3 length is 14 residues. The CDR3 here is CASSRGSTDYGYTF. In DNA, the CDR3 is TGTGCCAGCAGCCGCGGCTCAACCGATTATGGCTACACCTTC.

V gene TRBV7-9 combines with J gene TRBJ1-3, with D unclear. CDR3 length: 15 residues. CDR1 is SEHNR, CDR2 FQNEAQ, per germline (reference sequence). The V end lost 5 bases, the J end lost 3 bases, and 14 bases lay between the germline ends. The CDR3 DNA sequence: TGTGCCAGCAGCCCCAACCCGGCAGTTGGAAACACCATATATTTT. Its translation is CASSPNPAVGNTIYF.

The chain employs TRBV4-2 and TRBJ2-3; TRBD2 agrees at 9 bases. Germline CDR1 LGHNA, CDR2 YNFKEQ. CDR3 length: 16 amino acids. Trimming at V came to 6 bases and at J to 6 bases, leaving 13 bases not matched to a gene. The CDR3 DNA reads as TGTGCCAGCAGAAAAGCCCCACTAGCGGGTCGGGATACGCAGTATTTT. This codes for CASRKAPLAGRDTQYF.

Points on this clone: Other DNA sequences in the sample encode the same CDR3. The chain uses TRBV18 and TRBJ1-5; TRBD1 agrees at 9 bases. This CDR3 has 15 amino acids. Trimming at V came to 3 bases and at J to 4 bases, leaving 4 bases not matched to a gene. Germline V gives CDR1 KGHSH, CDR2 LQKENI. CDR3 amino acids: CASSPPGTGNQPQHF. CDR3 sequence (DNA): TGTGCCAGCTCACCTCCCGGGACAGGGAATCAGCCCCAGCATTTT. The full variable domain, in which reference TRBV18 and TRBJ1-5 provide the parts outside the CDR3, is NAGVMQNPRHLVRRRGQEARLRCSPMKGHSHVYWYRQLPEEGLKFMVYLQKENIIDESGMPKERFSAEFPKEGPSILRIQQVVRGDSAAYFCASSPPGTGNQPQHFGDGTRLSIL.

V and J are TRBV9 and TRBJ2-2, with 7 bases aligning to TRBD2. Per germline, CDR1 SGDLS and CDR2 YYNGEE. The CDR3 covers 15 residues. Trimming took 4 bases from V and 4 from J; bases not matched to a gene: 7. As DNA, the CDR3 is TGTGCCAGCAGCCTCTCGGGGGGAGGCACCGGGGAGCTGTTTTTT. It translates to CASSLSGGGTGELFF. The variable domain in full, with the rest retrieved from reference TRBV9 and TRBJ2-2, is DSGVTQTPKHLITATGQRVTLRCSPRSGDLSVYWYQQSLDQGLQFLIQYYNGEERAKGNILERFSAQQFPDLHSELNLSSLELGDSALYFCASSLSGGGTGELFFGEGSRLTVL.

The J gene is TRBJ2-1, the V gene TRBV5-6; 9 positions agree with TRBD1. Per germline, CDR1 SGHDT and CDR2 YYEEEE. Trimming at V came to 3 bases and at J to 4 bases, leaving 5 bases not matched to a gene. CDR3 length: 15 amino acids. The CDR3 sequence is CASSSGTGIYNEQFF. DNA of the CDR3: TGTGCCAGCAGCTCCGGGACAGGGATATACAATGAGCAGTTCTTC.

The rearrangement links TRBV5-1 to TRBJ2-1; 7 bases are a match to TRBD1. From germline, CDR1 is SGHRS and CDR2 YFSETQ. V was pared by 2 bases and J by 1 base, with 3 bases of the junction left unmatched. This CDR3 has 15 residues. In nucleotides, the CDR3 is TGCGCCAGCAGCTTCCAGGGACAGTCCTACAATGAGCAGTTCTTC. Translating gives CASSFQGQSYNEQFF.

Comment on this clone: Different DNA sequences within this sample yield the same CDR3. The V gene is TRBV5-1, the J gene TRBJ2-2; D not resolved. The CDR3 loop spans 14 amino acids. Trimming removed 0 bases at V and 2 bases at J, with 5 bases between. Germline CDR1 reads SGHRS; CDR2 reads YFSETQ. The CDR3 DNA follows: TGCGCCAGCAGCTTGGGACAAAACACCGGGGAGCTGTTTTTT. It yields the protein CASSLGQNTGELFF.

This chain joins TRBV12-3 or TRBV12-4 and TRBJ2-5; the match to TRBD2 covers 8 bases. V was pared by 3 bases and J by 5 bases, with 2 bases of the junction left unmatched. The CDR3 extends over 13 amino acids. CDR3 coding DNA: TGTGCCAGCAGTTTTCGGGAGGGCGAGACCCAGTACTTC. It is translated as CASSFREGETQYF.

J is TRBJ2-5 and V is TRBV7-8; D unclear. Germline CDR1 is SGHVS and CDR2 is FQNEAQ. Trimming cost V 5 bases and J 8 bases, with 9 bases left between them. This CDR3 contains 11 residues. The CDR3 nucleotides are TGTGCCAGCAGCCCCGGAAAAACCCAGTACTTC. Protein sequence: CASSPGKTQYF.

The chain carries TRBV5-5 and TRBJ1-6; 7 nucleotides agree with TRBD1. The CDR3 runs 14 residues. V lost 0 bases to trimming and J lost 7 bases; unmatched junction nucleotides: 1. CDR1 is SGHKS, CDR2 YYEKEE, per germline (reference sequence). As DNA, the CDR3 is TGTGCCAGCAGCTTGGGGGACAGCAATTCACCCCTCCACTTT. This translates into CASSLGDSNSPLHF.

As regards this clone: This specimen includes other DNA sequences encoding the same CDR3. For the CDR3, the DNA is TGTGCCAGCAGCTTAGCTAGCGGGAGTTACGAGCAGTACTTC. Its protein is CASSLASGSYEQYF. The chain recombines TRBV7-2 with TRBJ2-7; TRBD2 matches 9 bases. Germline lookup yields CDR1 SGHTA and CDR2 FQGNSA. CDR3 length equals 14 residues. V gave up 0 bases and J gave up 4 bases; unmatched junction bases: 1. The full variable domain, completed using reference TRBV7-2 and TRBJ2-7, is GAGVSQSPSNKVTEKGKDVELRCDPISGHTALYWYRQSLGQGLEFLIYFQGNSAPDKSGLPSDRFSAERTGGSVSTLTIQRTQQEDSAVYLCASSLASGSYEQYFGPGTRLTVT.

This sequence joins TRBV6-5 and TRBJ2-7; D not certain. Germline V lookup: CDR1 MNHEY, CDR2 SVGAGI. The ends were cut back, 2 bases at V and 4 bases at J, with 12 bases in the middle. The CDR3 consists of 14 residues. The CDR3 here is CASSYRTVGYEQYF. CDR3 sequence (DNA): TGTGCCAGCAGTTACCGAACAGTGGGGTACGAGCAGTACTTC.

The V call is TRBV7-2, the J call TRBJ1-5, with D possibly matching TRBD1 (5 bases). This CDR3 contains 15 residues. V was pared by 5 bases and J by 4 bases, with 15 bases between. CDR1 and CDR2 from the germline V gene are SGHTA and FQGNSA. The CDR3 nucleotides are TGTGCCAGCAGCCAAGGGAGGTCAGGGAATCAGCCCCAGCATTTT. This codes for CASSQGRSGNQPQHF.

The rearrangement links TRBV28 to TRBJ2-1, with TRBD2 matching 11 bases. The length of the CDR3 is 19 residues. After removal of 7 bases from V and 0 bases from J, the junction contained 14 bases not matched to a gene. Germline V gene sequence: CDR1 MDHEN, CDR2 SYDVKM. DNA of the CDR3: TGTGCCAGCAAACCCGGGACTAGCGGAATCCGGAGCTCCTACAATGAGCAGTTCTTC. Its translation is CASKPGTSGIRSSYNEQFF.

The rearrangement joins TRBV5-5 to TRBJ2-7, with D hard to call. Germline CDR1 SGHKS, CDR2 YYEKEE (reference sequence). The V and J ends lost 1 base and 2 bases respectively, with 13 bases between them. CDR3 size: 15 residues. The CDR3 region is CASSLYVGSPYEQYF. DNA for the CDR3: TGTGCCAGCAGCTTGTATGTGGGGTCCCCCTACGAGCAGTACTTC.

The V call is TRBV15, the J call TRBJ2-1; unclear D gene. The V end lost 0 bases, the J end lost 7 bases, and 10 bases lay between the germline ends. This CDR3 has 14 amino acids. The germline V gene encodes CDR1 LNHNV and CDR2 YYDKDF (reference sequence). The CDR3 coding sequence is TGTGCCACCAGCAGAGATCCCTCCGGGAATGAGCAGTTCTTC. Translation: CATSRDPSGNEQFF. The entire variable domain, with the rest obtained from reference TRBV15 and TRBJ2-1, is as follows: DAMVIQNPRYQVTQFGKPVTLSCSQTLNHNVMYWYQQKSSQAPKLLFHYYDKDFNNEADTPDNFQSRRPNTSFCFLDIRSPGLGDTAMYLCATSRDPSGNEQFFGPGTRLTVL.

The chain carries TRBV2 and TRBJ1-4; TRBD1 might be the D (6 bases). Deletions cut 8 bases from V and 10 bases from J, with 17 bases between. Germline values: CDR1 SNHLY, CDR2 FYNNEI. The CDR3 runs to 13 residues. The CDR3 sequence: CASLTQGSGKLFF. Here the CDR3 DNA reads TGTGCCAGCCTAACACAGGGTTCGGGAAAACTGTTTTTT. The complete variable domain, with remaining parts taken from reference TRBV2 and TRBJ1-4, reads EPEVTQTPSHQVTQMGQEVILRCVPISNHLYFYWYRQILGQKVEFLVSFYNNEISEKSEIFDDQFSVERPDGSNFTLKIRSTKLEDSAMYFCASLTQGSGKLFFGSGTQLSVL.

The genes are TRBV28 and TRBJ1-6; D is ambiguous. This CDR3 has 15 residues. Germline CDR1 is MDHEN and CDR2 is SYDVKM. V was cut by 3 bases and J by 4 bases, with 10 bases left in between. The CDR3 DNA is TGTGCCAGCAGTTTCGGGAAGCGGTATAATTCACCCCTCCACTTT. Protein sequence: CASSFGKRYNSPLHF.

The chain has TRBV11-2 and TRBJ2-2; D remains unclear. Looked up from germline, CDR1 is SGHAT and CDR2 is FQNNGV. Trimming removed 0 bases from V and 6 bases from J, with 5 bases in between. CDR3 length: 13 amino acids. The CDR3 here is CASSLEGAGELFF. In nucleotides, the CDR3 is TGTGCCAGCAGCTTAGAAGGAGCCGGGGAGCTGTTTTTT.